This TCR beta chain was captured in a study of graft-versus-host responses after intestinal transplantation. TCRdb's table, derived via immunoSEQ multiplex PCR, lists solely in-frame clones and lacks some. The sample contains under 150,000 clones, approximately 90% of which appear only once. As to this clone: Its antigen is still unknown.

Sequenced here: unstimulated CD4+ T cells sorted from spleen or lymph node cells, sampled before intestinal transplant. This clonotype was obtained from a human donor who received an intestinal transplant.

CDR3 sequence: CASSLGGFIRNEQYF. CDR3 DNA sequence: TGTGCCAGCAGTTTAGGTGGCTTCATCAGGAACGAGCAGTACTTC. The V and J genes are TRBV28 and TRBJ2-7, with D uncertain. The V gene's germline CDR1 is MDHEN and CDR2 SYDVKM. This CDR3 has 15 amino acids. Trimming took off 2 bases at V and 5 bases at J, with 16 bases between the two ends.